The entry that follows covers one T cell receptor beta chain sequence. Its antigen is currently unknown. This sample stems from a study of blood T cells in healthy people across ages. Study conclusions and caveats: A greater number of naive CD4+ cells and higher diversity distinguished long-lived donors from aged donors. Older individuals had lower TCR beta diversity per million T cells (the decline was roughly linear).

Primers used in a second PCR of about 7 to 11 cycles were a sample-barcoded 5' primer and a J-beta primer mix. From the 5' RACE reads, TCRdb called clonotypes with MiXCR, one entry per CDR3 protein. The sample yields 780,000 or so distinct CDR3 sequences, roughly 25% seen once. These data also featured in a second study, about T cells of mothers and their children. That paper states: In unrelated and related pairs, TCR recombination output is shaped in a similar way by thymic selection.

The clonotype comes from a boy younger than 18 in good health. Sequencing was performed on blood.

The chain's CDR3 is CASSSRDASYEQYF. In nucleotides, the CDR3 is TGTGCCAGCAGTAGCCGGGACGCGTCCTACGAGCAGTACTTC. The chain uses TRBV12-3 or TRBV12-4 and TRBJ2-7; D possibly matches TRBD1 or TRBD2 (5 bases each). Trimming stripped 5 bases from V and 1 base from J, with 12 bases between. This CDR3 is 14 amino acids long.